This T cell receptor (beta chain) was sequenced in a study of blood T cells in healthy people across ages. Broader study findings: Because donor CMV status was unknown, expanded clonotype changes were possibly confounded. Diversity of TCR beta per million T cells declined in a roughly linear way with age. Naive T cell percentage and TCR beta diversity correlated strongly.

Deletions cut 7 bases from V and 1 base from J, with 18 bases between. CDR1 SQVTM and CDR2 ANQGSEA come from the germline V gene. This CDR3 has 15 residues. This clonotype was observed at least ten times. Its antigen is unidentified. Next came a second PCR, run for about 6 to 12 cycles, which used a sample-barcoded 5' primer along with a J-beta primer mix. TCRdb re-called the 5' RACE reads through MiXCR, storing one row per CDR3 protein. In the table there are 1.4 million to 1.5 million distinct CDR3 sequences, roughly 45% of which are singletons. The sequence was obtained from a woman between 18 and 30 years old in good health. The source material was blood. The J gene is TRBJ2-3, the V gene TRBV29-1; D possibly corresponds to TRBD2 (6 bases). The CDR3 nucleotides are TGCAGCGGGAGTCGAGCGGGCGGAGGCACAGATACGCAGTATTTT. Protein: CSGSRAGGGTDTQYF.